This is a list of T cell receptor beta chains from one sample in a study of T cell changes during pregnancy in multiple sclerosis. TCRdb keeps only in-frame clones here, not all; method: immunoSEQ multiplex PCR. The sample lists 40,000 to 55,000 clones, 80% to 95% occurring once. The source material was CD8+ T cells from peripheral blood mononuclear cells, sampled in the second trimester of pregnancy. The receptors derive from a female donor with multiple sclerosis, enrolled in a pregnancy study. Each CDR3 is given with its conserved first and last residue. The D gene is left open where the match is weak. Expanded clones get a size class; other rows say once, few or many, or leave the size out.

j_call d_call clone_size cdr3_length v_call cdr3_nt cdr3_aa
TRBJ1-2 NA once 17 TRBV19 TGTGCCAGTAGTATATTGGCCGGGATCAATAATCCCTATGGCTACACCTTC CASSILAGINNPYGYTF
TRBJ1-1 NA NA 13 TRBV4-3 TGCGCCAGCAGCCAAGGGGAGGTCGGTGAAGCTTTCTTT CASSQGEVGEAFF
TRBJ2-1 TRBD2 NA 17 TRBV19 TGTGCCACCACTTTGCCCTACGGTAGCGGGGGAAACAATGAGCAGTTCTTC CATTLPYGSGGNNEQFF
TRBJ1-5 TRBD1 once 14 TRBV2 TGTGCCAGCAGTGCGGACAGGGTCAATCAGCCCCAGCATTTT CASSADRVNQPQHF
TRBJ2-2 TRBD2 NA 18 TRBV4-3 TGCGCCAGCAGCCAAGATCGTATGGGGGGGTCTAACACCGGGGAGCTGTTTTTT CASSQDRMGGSNTGELFF
TRBJ1-1 TRBD1 NA 12 TRBV25-1 TGTGCCAGCAGTGTACAGGGGGCTGAAGCTTTCTTT CASSVQGAEAFF
TRBJ1-6 NA once 16 TRBV6-5 TGTGCCAGCAGTTACCGTAGCCCCCCGACGGGTTCACCCCTCCACTTT CASSYRSPPTGSPLHF
TRBJ2-7 TRBD1 NA 16 TRBV23-1 TGCGCCAGCAGTCCGCTTTCCCGGGACAGCATCTACGAGCAGTACTTC CASSPLSRDSIYEQYF
TRBJ2-3 NA few 15 TRBV15 TGTGCCACCAGCAGAGCAAGGGGCACCACAGATACGCAGTATTTT CATSRARGTTDTQYF
TRBJ2-3 NA NA 14 TRBV11-3 TGTGCCAGCAGCGAGGGAATAGGCACAGATACGCAGTATTTT CASSEGIGTDTQYF
TRBJ1-2 TRBD1 NA 14 TRBV9 TGTGCCAGCAGCGCGTCTGGAGGGGGCACTGGCTACACCTTC CASSASGGGTGYTF
TRBJ2-7 TRBD1 large 15 TRBV27 TGTGCCAGCAGTTTATCGGGACAGGGGGCTTACGAGCAGTACTTC CASSLSGQGAYEQYF
TRBJ1-2 NA NA 17 TRBV21-1 TGTGCCAGCAGCCTACCGGGACAGGGGATCTTCAACTATGGCTACACCTTC CASSLPGQGIFNYGYTF
TRBJ2-3 TRBD2 NA 15 TRBV30 TGTGCCTGTTGGGCTGAGGGACTAGCGATAGATACGCAGTATTTT CACWAEGLAIDTQYF
TRBJ2-3 TRBD2 NA 14 TRBV9 TGTGCCAGCAGCCTTAGGGACTATACAGATACGCAGTATTTT CASSLRDYTDTQYF
TRBJ2-2 NA NA 14 TRBV6-6 TGTGCCAGCAGTTATTCAGTGGGGGCGGGGGAGCTGTTTTTT CASSYSVGAGELFF
TRBJ2-2 NA once 14 TRBV2 TGTGCCAGCAGTGATAGGGGGGGTGCCGGGGAGCTGTTTTTT CASSDRGGAGELFF
TRBJ1-2 NA NA 11 TRBV20-1 TGCAGTGCCACCGGCACAGGCGGCTACACCTTC CSATGTGGYTF
TRBJ1-4 NA NA 16 TRBV2 TGTGCCAGCAGTACCCCCCTAAGTCGGTCTGATGAAAAACTGTTTTTT CASSTPLSRSDEKLFF
TRBJ2-3 NA NA 13 TRBV5-6 TGTGCCAGCACCCTCGGGGGCACAGATACGCAGTATTTT CASTLGGTDTQYF
TRBJ2-7 NA NA 13 TRBV2 TGTGCCAGCAATGCGGGGCAACCGGGCGAGCAGTACTTC CASNAGQPGEQYF
TRBJ1-1 TRBD1 NA 16 TRBV19 TGTGCCAGTAGCAAGGACAGGCGCCACGGGGGCACTGAAGCTTTCTTT CASSKDRRHGGTEAFF
TRBJ2-7 TRBD2 NA 14 TRBV19 TGTGCCAGTAGTCTCCGGGACTACTCCTACGAGCAGTACTTC CASSLRDYSYEQYF
TRBJ2-5 NA NA 11 TRBV6-4 TGTGCCAGCAGCCGTCAAGAGACCCAGTACTTC CASSRQETQYF
TRBJ1-5 TRBD1 NA 14 TRBV4-1 TGCGCCAGCAGCCACGGACAGGTCAATCAGCCCCAGCATTTT CASSHGQVNQPQHF
TRBJ2-3 TRBD2 NA 16 TRBV12-5 TGTGCTAGTGGTTCGAAAGGGACTAGCGGGGCAGATACGCAGTATTTT CASGSKGTSGADTQYF
TRBJ1-2 NA NA 16 TRBV7-9 TGTGCCAGCAGCACTACAGGCGGGGCTGTAACCGATGGCTACACCTTC CASSTTGGAVTDGYTF
TRBJ1-2 NA NA 13 TRBV25-1 TGTGCCAGCAGCGGGGGGAGTTTCTATGGCTACACCTTC CASSGGSFYGYTF
TRBJ2-5 NA NA 13 TRBV6-5 TGTGCCAGCAGTCCCGCGTTCATTGAGACCCAGTACTTC CASSPAFIETQYF
TRBJ2-1 NA NA 18 TRBV7-8 TGTGCCAGCAGCTTTCATCAGGGTGCGGGGGCCACATACAATGAGCAGTTCTTC CASSFHQGAGATYNEQFF
TRBJ2-5 NA medium-sized 15 TRBV9 TGTGCCAGCAGCCCGTCCGGTGGACGCGGGGAGACCCAGTACTTC CASSPSGGRGETQYF
TRBJ1-2 NA NA 11 TRBV7-6 TGTGCCAGCAGCTTAGGACAGGGCTACACCTTC CASSLGQGYTF
TRBJ2-7 TRBD2 NA 17 TRBV2 TGTGCCAGCAGTGGTATGGTTTTGGGAGGGCCCTCCTACGAGCAGTACTTC CASSGMVLGGPSYEQYF
TRBJ1-4 NA NA 14 TRBV5-5 TGTGCCAGCAGCTTGGGGGGCCTAATGGAAAAACTGTTTTTT CASSLGGLMEKLFF
TRBJ2-6 NA NA 17 TRBV7-9 TGTGCCAGCAGCTCCCTTATAACCCGGGGTGGGGCCAACGTCCTGACTTTC CASSSLITRGGANVLTF
TRBJ2-5 TRBD1 NA 14 TRBV10-2 TGCGCCAGCAGCTTGGGACAGGGTGGGGAGACCCAGTACTTC CASSLGQGGETQYF
TRBJ1-6 TRBD1 NA 18 TRBV5-6 TGTGCCAGCAGCTCGGCCGGGACAGGGGGATCCTATAATTCACCCCTCCACTTT CASSSAGTGGSYNSPLHF
TRBJ2-5 TRBD2 NA 12 TRBV10-3 TGTGCCATCAGCACTAGCGGGGGGGCACAGTACTTC CAISTSGGAQYF
TRBJ1-2 TRBD1 NA 12 TRBV7-2 TGTGCCAGCAAAGGAGGGACAGAGCCCTACACCTTC CASKGGTEPYTF
TRBJ2-6 TRBD1 NA 18 TRBV9 TGTGCCAGCAGCCTACCACAGGGGGCTTCCTCTGGGGCCAACGTCCTGACTTTC CASSLPQGASSGANVLTF
TRBJ1-1 NA NA 16 TRBV4-3 TGCGCCAGCAGCCAAGATCGATCCGGGGGAACCACTGAAGCTTTCTTT CASSQDRSGGTTEAFF
TRBJ1-1 NA NA 12 TRBV28 TGTGCCAGCAGACCGGCGGCGGGAGAAGCTTTCTTT CASRPAAGEAFF
TRBJ2-7 NA NA 13 TRBV27 TGTGCCAGCAGTTTATGGTCCGGGGATCTTGAATACTTC CASSLWSGDLEYF
TRBJ1-5 NA NA 13 TRBV19 TGTGCCAGTAGTGGGGGGGTTGGGCAGCCCCAGCATTTT CASSGGVGQPQHF
TRBJ2-5 TRBD2 NA 17 TRBV4-3 TGCGCCAGCAGCCAAGATTCACACCTAGCGGGGCAAGAGACCCAGTACTTC CASSQDSHLAGQETQYF
TRBJ2-5 TRBD2 NA 14 TRBV27 TGTGCCAGCAGCGGACTAGCGGATCAAGAGACCCAGTACTTC CASSGLADQETQYF
TRBJ2-2 TRBD2 NA 15 TRBV27 TGTGCCAGCAGCTGGACTAGCGGGGCAACCGGGGAGCTGTTTTTT CASSWTSGATGELFF
TRBJ2-3 TRBD2 NA 16 TRBV5-1 TGCGCCAGCAGCTCGGGGCGGGGGGCGGACACAGATACGCAGTATTTT CASSSGRGADTDTQYF
TRBJ2-7 TRBD1 NA 15 TRBV7-9 TGTGCCAGCAGCCTAACAGGGGCGAGGAAGGGGGAGCAGTACTTC CASSLTGARKGEQYF
TRBJ1-4 NA NA 12 TRBV7-6 TGTGCCAGCAGCTTAGGGGGGGGAAAACTGTTTTTT CASSLGGGKLFF